The next 25 T cell receptor beta chains were all read from a single sample in a study of blood T cell repertoires in COVID-19. Profiled with immunoSEQ multiplex PCR; TCRdb holds only in-frame clones, not every one. The data hold over 25,000 clones, with 70% to 90% observed a single time. The sample consisted of peripheral blood. These receptors all stem from an older man with acute or convalescent COVID-19.

The rearrangement uses TRBV5-8 and TRBJ1-5; TRBD1 might be the D (6 bases). Germline-derived CDR1 and CDR2 are SGHTS and YDEGEE. V was pared by 0 bases and J by 5 bases, with 12 bases between. This CDR3 comprises 15 residues. CDR3 sequence reads: CASSLVSGAYQPQHF. In DNA form, the CDR3 reads TGTGCCAGCAGCTTGGTCTCAGGGGCCTATCAGCCCCAGCATTTT. The variable domain in full, with the rest retrieved from reference TRBV5-8 and TRBJ1-5, is EAGVTQSPTHLIKTRGQQATLRCSPISGHTSVYWYQQALGLGLQFLLWYDEGEERNRGNFPPRFSGRQFPNYSSELNVNALELEDSALYLCASSLVSGAYQPQHFGDGTRLSIL.

In this sample, this clone turned up once. The V and J genes are TRBV19 and TRBJ1-1; 9 bases match TRBD1. Trimming at V came to 2 bases and at J to 6 bases, leaving 7 bases not matched to a gene. From germline, CDR1 is LNHDA and CDR2 SQIVND (reference sequence). The CDR3 runs to 15 residues. The CDR3 region has the DNA TGTGCCAGTAGTATATCGACAGGGGGTAAAGCTGAAGCTTTCTTT. Residues: CASSISTGGKAEAFF.

V and J are TRBV28 and TRBJ2-3; 10 bases map to TRBD2. This CDR3 is 14 amino acids long. CDR1 and CDR2 (germline): MDHEN, SYDVKM. Germline trimming cut 9 bases from V and 4 bases from J; bases unmatched to any gene: 7. CDR3 sequence: CASQLAGLADTQYF. CDR3 coding DNA: TGTGCCAGTCAACTAGCGGGATTGGCAGATACGCAGTATTTT.

The genes are TRBV29-1 and TRBJ2-7; 9 positions agree with TRBD1. This CDR3 has 14 residues. Trimming at V came to 4 bases and at J to 2 bases, leaving 6 bases not matched to a gene. The germline gives CDR1 SQVTM, CDR2 ANQGSEA. This CDR3 reads CSVVTRDRAYEQYF. In DNA, the CDR3 is TGCAGCGTTGTAACCCGGGACAGGGCCTACGAGCAGTACTTC.

The genes are TRBV4-3 and TRBJ2-3; 10 bases are a match to TRBD2. Unmatched junction bases numbered 9, after V lost 0 bases and J lost 3 bases. CDR1 and CDR2 from the germline V gene are LGHNA and YSLEER. The CDR3 loop spans 18 amino acids. CDR3 region: CASSQDRASGRITDTQYF. The CDR3 nucleotides are TGCGCCAGCAGCCAAGACAGGGCTAGCGGGAGAATAACAGATACGCAGTATTTT.

By sample share, this clone is medium-sized. The chain uses TRBV28 and TRBJ1-2, with TRBD1 matching 8 bases. The germline gives CDR1 MDHEN, CDR2 SYDVKM. The CDR3 is made up of 14 amino acids. Trimming cost V 5 bases and J 5 bases; bases outside gene matches: 7. The CDR3 reads CASSLQGVQYGYTF. The CDR3 DNA sequence: TGTGCCAGCAGTCTACAGGGGGTCCAATATGGCTACACCTTC.

This chain connects TRBV6-6 to TRBJ2-3, with 10 bases fitting TRBD2. Germline V gene lookup returns CDR1 MNHNY and CDR2 SVGAGI (reference sequence). The CDR3 is 16 amino acids. V shed 2 bases, J shed 2 bases, and the junction held 4 bases outside the gene matches. In DNA form, the CDR3 reads TGTGCCAGCAGTTACAGCGGGAGGGATTCCACAGATACGCAGTATTTT. It is translated as CASSYSGRDSTDTQYF.

This chain joins TRBV10-1 and TRBJ1-5; 7 bases match TRBD1. Germline lookup yields CDR1 WNHNN and CDR2 SYGVQD (reference sequence). V lost 7 bases and J lost 1; bases outside the gene matches: 7. There are 15 residues in the CDR3. The CDR3 DNA sequence: TGCGCCAGCAACTGGGCAGGGGGGAGCAATCAGCCCCAGCATTTT. This translates into CASNWAGGSNQPQHF.

The J gene is TRBJ2-7, the V gene TRBV7-3; D is ambiguous. The germline V and J ends were trimmed by 1 base and 3 bases, with 16 bases remaining between them. The germline CDR1 and CDR2 sequences are SGHTA and FQGTGA. The CDR3 has 16 residues. The CDR3 reads CASSLRPTGSSYEQYF. In nucleotides, the CDR3 is TGTGCCAGCAGCTTAAGACCCACCGGGTCTAGCTACGAGCAGTACTTC.

This chain uses TRBV5-4 with TRBJ2-5; 14 bases are shared with TRBD2. The CDR3 sequence is 16 residues long. The germline V gene has CDR1 SGHNT and CDR2 YYREEE (reference sequence). Unmatched junction bases numbered 5, after V lost 3 bases and J lost 4 bases. The CDR3 coding sequence is TGTGCCAGCAGCTCCCTGGGACTAGCGGGAGCAGAGACCCAGTACTTC. It codes for CASSSLGLAGAETQYF.

The chain uses TRBV5-4 and TRBJ1-3, with D uncertain. The CDR3 has 16 residues. V lost 3 bases and J lost 0, with 13 bases in between. Germline-derived CDR1 and CDR2 are SGHNT and YYREEE (reference sequence). The CDR3 reads CASSSLTGSSGNTIYF. DNA of the CDR3: TGTGCCAGCAGCTCCCTGACGGGTTCCTCTGGAAACACCATATATTTT.

V is TRBV19 and J is TRBJ1-5; the D gene is possibly TRBD1 (6 bases). The CDR3 covers 14 residues. Looked up from germline, CDR1 is LNHDA and CDR2 is SQIVND (reference sequence). Trimming pared 7 bases from V and 2 bases from J, leaving 12 bases between. CDR3 region: CASTSDRRNQPQHF. DNA of the CDR3: TGTGCCAGTACCTCCGACAGGCGCAATCAGCCCCAGCATTTT.

The chain carries TRBV19 and TRBJ2-7; D is perhaps TRBD2 (6 bases). CDR1 LNHDA and CDR2 SQIVND come from the germline V gene (reference sequence). The CDR3 contains 15 residues. Trimming removed 5 bases from V and 1 base from J, with 15 bases in between. The CDR3 sequence: CASSPRAGTSYEQYF. CDR3 nucleotides: TGTGCCAGTAGTCCCAGGGCAGGGACTTCCTACGAGCAGTACTTC. Filled out from reference TRBV19 and TRBJ2-7, the complete variable domain reads DGGITQSPKYLFRKEGQNVTLSCEQNLNHDAMYWYRQDPGQGLRLIYYSQIVNDFQKGDIAEGYSVSREKKESFPLTVTSAQKNPTAFYLCASSPRAGTSYEQYFGPGTRLTVT.

This chain connects TRBV5-4 to TRBJ1-4, with 9 bases fitting TRBD1. The CDR3 runs 15 residues. Per the germline V gene, CDR1 is SGHNT and CDR2 is YYREEE (reference sequence). With 2 bases clipped from V and 5 bases from J, the junction kept 4 bases outside the gene matches. This CDR3 reads CASSLRQGGNEKLFF. The CDR3 DNA reads as TGTGCCAGCAGCTTACGACAGGGGGGCAATGAAAAACTGTTTTTT.

Turning to this clone: At one boundary the junction diverges from the germline segment, which might be a read error. V is TRBV19 and J is TRBJ2-7, with D possibly matching TRBD2 (6 bases). There are 15 residues in the CDR3. CDR1 is LNHDA and CDR2 is SQIVND in the germline V gene (reference sequence). CDR3 in DNA: TGTGCCGGTAGTATGGCTTGGGGGGACGCTGGCGAGCAGTACTTC. Residues: CAGSMAWGDAGEQYF.

This chain's CDR3 is CASSLGTVHGYTF. The CDR3 DNA reads TGTGCCAGCAGTTTGGGGACAGTTCATGGCTACACCTTC. This chain joins TRBV28 and TRBJ1-2, with 7 bases lining up with TRBD1. V lost 3 bases, J lost 6 bases, and 4 bases stayed unmatched. Germline V gene lookup returns CDR1 MDHEN and CDR2 SYDVKM. There are 13 residues in the CDR3.

The sample holds one count of this clone. The chain links TRBV25-1 to TRBJ1-1, with D perhaps TRBD1 (5 bases). Germline CDR1 MGHDK, CDR2 SYGVNS. The CDR3 loop spans 15 amino acids. The V gene lost 6 bases and the J gene lost 0 bases, with 14 bases spanning the gap. The CDR3 DNA follows: TGTGCCAGCAGCGGACACCCGAAACTGAACACTGAAGCTTTCTTT. This gives the protein CASSGHPKLNTEAFF.

The rearrangement joins TRBV20-1 to TRBJ2-3, with D unresolved. The CDR3 has 11 residues. The V gene's germline CDR1 is DFQATT and CDR2 SNEGSKA (reference sequence). V shed 3 bases and J shed 2 bases, with 3 bases lying between them. For the CDR3, the DNA is TGCAGTGCTAGCTTCACAGATACGCAGTATTTT. As protein: CSASFTDTQYF.

This clone was recorded only once. J is TRBJ2-7 and V is TRBV12-3 or TRBV12-4; D unresolved. V was cut by 4 bases and J by 5 bases, with 6 bases left in between. This CDR3 has 11 amino acids. The CDR3 DNA follows: TGTGCCAGCAGTTCCCTTAACGAGCAGTACTTC. Amino acid sequence: CASSSLNEQYF.

The rearrangement links TRBV5-1 to TRBJ1-1, with TRBD1 identical over 11 bases. Germline V gene data show CDR1 as SGHRS and CDR2 as YFSETQ. V shed 3 bases, J shed 4 bases, and the junction held 2 bases outside the gene matches. This CDR3 comprises 14 residues. The CDR3 protein is CASSSGTGGTEAFF. CDR3 nucleotide sequence: TGCGCCAGCAGCTCCGGGACAGGGGGCACTGAAGCTTTCTTT.

J is TRBJ2-1 and V is TRBV6-1; D is possibly TRBD2 (6 bases). The V and J ends lost 2 bases and 13 bases respectively, with 15 bases between them. Germline values: CDR1 MNHNS, CDR2 SASEGT. The CDR3 spans 13 residues. CDR3 coding DNA: TGTGCCAGCAGTGAAACCGGGAGAGGGGAACAGTTCTTC. It specifies CASSETGRGEQFF.

The chain uses TRBV9 and TRBJ2-2; unclear D gene. From germline, CDR1 is SGDLS and CDR2 YYNGEE. The CDR3 is made up of 14 amino acids. Trimming removed 4 bases at V and 6 bases at J, with 13 bases between. The CDR3 nucleotides read TGTGCCAGCAGCCCGGTTACGTTATCCGGGGAGCTGTTTTTT. It codes for CASSPVTLSGELFF.

J is TRBJ1-4 and V is TRBV7-9; 10 bases map to TRBD1. CDR1 SEHNR and CDR2 FQNEAQ come from the germline V gene (reference sequence). Trimming removed 5 bases from V and 7 bases from J; junction bases left unmatched: 13. This CDR3 is 17 amino acids long. CDR3 amino acids: CASSPREGTGDGEKLFF. The CDR3, as DNA: TGTGCCAGCAGCCCGCGCGAAGGGACAGGGGACGGTGAAAAACTGTTTTTT.

The gene calls are TRBV5-3 and TRBJ1-6; D is undetermined. TRBV5-3 is sorted into the ORF group, with uncertain function. The ends were cut back, 3 bases at V and 8 bases at J, with 3 bases in the middle. CDR3 length: 11 amino acids. DNA of the CDR3: TGTGCCAGAAGCTCGGATTCACCCCTCCACTTT. This encodes CARSSDSPLHF.

In DNA, the CDR3 is TGCAGTGCTAGTATCGGGTGGGTGAACACTGAAGCTTTCTTT. Translating it yields CSASIGWVNTEAFF. V and J are TRBV20-1 and TRBJ1-1; no reliable D call. V was trimmed by 3 bases and J by 0 bases, leaving 11 bases between them. Germline-derived CDR1 and CDR2 are DFQATT and SNEGSKA (reference sequence). The CDR3 is made up of 14 amino acids.